The text below deals with one T cell receptor beta chain. Original processing notes: Reference gene primer amplification yielded estimated nucleated cell counts. Profiled with immunoSEQ multiplex PCR; TCRdb holds only in-frame clones, not every one. The V and J calls and clone size were taken over from that table, and D and trimming were inferred from the DNA. The sample contains 250,000 or so clones, around nine tenths of which appear only once. This sample is part of a study of blood T cell repertoires in COVID-19. Study overall: Acute-phase and convalescent COVID-19 samples originated in the United States, Italy and Spain.

The CDR3 totals 13 residues. Per the germline V gene, CDR1 is SGDLS and CDR2 is YYNGEE. V was cut by 0 bases and J by 5 bases, with 9 bases left in between. Cohorts were assigned according to the clinical history that participants reported. Sequencing used PBMCs or T cells enriched from blood (not recorded which). The TCR originated in a woman between 45 and 60 years old who had recovered from COVID-19. This chain joins TRBV9 and TRBJ2-7; perhaps TRBD1 as D (5 bases). The CDR3 loop reads CASSVVVGDEQYF. Here the CDR3 DNA reads TGTGCCAGCAGCGTAGTAGTAGGGGACGAGCAGTACTTC.